Listed below are T cell receptor beta chains from one sample, sequenced in a study of early T cells in non-severe SARS-CoV-2 infection. TCRdb re-called the 5' RACE reads with MiXCR, one entry per CDR3 protein. This table has about 64,000 distinct CDR3 sequences, 20% to 25% appearing once. This specimen consisted of whole blood, obtained at baseline. Receptors were obtained from an adult who was a healthcare worker with PCR-confirmed SARS-CoV-2 infection or an uninfected control (not recorded which). CDR3s include the opening cysteine and the closing phenylalanine or tryptophan. A D gene is named only where the DNA matches it firmly. Size is omitted from some rows. Given values are once, few, many or a class for expanded clones.

size: -
J: TRBJ2-7
V: TRBV3-1
D: -
CDR3: CASSQDRASQYF
DNA: TGTGCCAGCAGCCAAGATCGGGCCTCACAGTACTTC

size: -
J: TRBJ2-7
V: TRBV30
D: -
CDR3: CAWSQIREQYF
DNA: TGTGCCTGGAGCCAGATCCGCGAGCAGTACTTC

size: -
J: TRBJ1-1
V: TRBV18
D: -
CDR3: CASSLGGGGNTEAFF
DNA: TGTGCCAGCTCACTTGGCGGGGGGGGAAACACTGAAGCTTTCTTT

size: -
J: TRBJ2-1
V: TRBV29-1
D: -
CDR3: CSVVTPYNEQFF
DNA: TGCAGCGTTGTGACGCCCTACAATGAGCAGTTCTTC

size: once
J: TRBJ1-1
V: TRBV5-1
D: TRBD1
CDR3: CASSGDRANTEAFF
DNA: TGCGCCAGCAGCGGGGACAGGGCAAACACTGAAGCTTTCTTT

size: few
J: TRBJ2-3
V: TRBV12-3/TRBV12-4
D: TRBD1
CDR3: CASSSSLDRGGDTQYF
DNA: TGTGCCAGCAGTTCAAGTCTGGACAGGGGAGGAGATACGCAGTATTTT

size: few
J: TRBJ2-6
V: TRBV19
D: -
CDR3: CASSKSGVSGANVLTF
DNA: TGTGCCAGTAGTAAATCAGGAGTCTCTGGGGCCAACGTCCTGACTTTC

size: few
J: TRBJ2-1
V: TRBV20-1
D: TRBD2
CDR3: CSAAGGYNEQFF
DNA: TGCAGTGCCGCGGGGGGCTACAATGAGCAGTTCTTC

size: -
J: TRBJ1-5
V: TRBV20-1
D: -
CDR3: CSAQTPEGNQPQHF
DNA: TGCAGTGCCCAGACCCCTGAGGGCAATCAGCCCCAGCATTTT

size: few
J: TRBJ2-1
V: TRBV5-4
D: -
CDR3: CASSLGVRGASYNEQFF
DNA: TGTGCCAGCAGCTTGGGTGTACGGGGGGCGTCCTACAATGAGCAGTTCTTC

size: -
J: TRBJ2-5
V: TRBV2
D: -
CDR3: CASIRETQYF
DNA: TGTGCCAGCATCCGGGAGACCCAGTACTTC

size: -
J: TRBJ1-3
V: TRBV20-1
D: -
CDR3: CSAKGSGNTIYF
DNA: TGCAGTGCTAAGGGGTCTGGAAACACCATATATTTT

size: -
J: TRBJ1-5
V: TRBV4-1
D: -
CDR3: CASSQDSRDHQPQHF
DNA: TGCGCCAGCAGCCAAGATTCCAGGGACCATCAGCCCCAGCATTTT

size: -
J: TRBJ1-1
V: TRBV12-3/TRBV12-4
D: -
CDR3: CASRLSVYAEAFF
DNA: TGTGCCAGCAGGTTGAGTGTATATGCTGAAGCTTTCTTT

size: medium-sized
J: TRBJ1-4
V: TRBV7-9
D: -
CDR3: CASSRSDSDEKLFF
DNA: TGTGCCAGCAGCCGATCGGACAGCGATGAAAAACTGTTTTTT

size: few
J: TRBJ1-1
V: TRBV28
D: -
CDR3: CASSRGRLDTEAFF
DNA: TGTGCCAGCAGTCGGGGACGTCTTGATACTGAAGCTTTCTTT

size: -
J: TRBJ1-1
V: TRBV7-9
D: -
CDR3: CASEVLDTEAFF
DNA: TGTGCCAGCGAAGTCCTCGACACTGAAGCTTTCTTT

size: -
J: TRBJ2-3
V: TRBV30
D: -
CDR3: CAWSPPGPKEATDTQYF
DNA: TGTGCCTGGAGTCCTCCGGGACCGAAAGAGGCCACAGATACGCAGTATTTT

size: few
J: TRBJ2-3
V: TRBV20-1
D: -
CDR3: CSAREGGAADTQYF
DNA: TGCAGTGCTAGAGAGGGGGGGGCTGCAGATACGCAGTATTTT

size: -
J: TRBJ2-1
V: TRBV12-3/TRBV12-4
D: -
CDR3: CATPDRWDEQFF
DNA: TGTGCCACCCCGGACAGATGGGATGAGCAGTTCTTC

size: few
J: TRBJ2-5
V: TRBV5-1
D: -
CDR3: CASSLHQETQYF
DNA: TGCGCCAGCAGCTTGCACCAAGAGACCCAGTACTTC

size: -
J: TRBJ2-1
V: TRBV12-3/TRBV12-4
D: -
CDR3: CASAPGRSSYNEQFF
DNA: TGTGCCAGCGCCCCGGGGAGGAGCTCCTACAATGAGCAGTTCTTC

size: few
J: TRBJ2-7
V: TRBV11-1
D: -
CDR3: CASGGGRGHYEQYF
DNA: TGTGCCAGCGGTGGAGGACGGGGCCACTACGAGCAGTACTTC

size: -
J: TRBJ2-1
V: TRBV5-6
D: -
CDR3: CASRGKGSYNEQFF
DNA: TGTGCCAGCAGGGGGAAGGGCTCCTACAATGAGCAGTTCTTC

size: -
J: TRBJ1-1
V: TRBV20-1
D: -
CDR3: CSASPLREEAFF
DNA: TGCAGTGCTAGCCCCTTGAGAGAGGAAGCTTTCTTT

size: -
J: TRBJ2-1
V: TRBV12-3/TRBV12-4
D: TRBD2
CDR3: CASTHSGGPTNEQFF
DNA: TGTGCCAGCACCCATAGCGGGGGACCTACCAATGAGCAGTTCTTC

size: many
J: TRBJ2-5
V: TRBV4-2
D: -
CDR3: CASSQGRQETQYF
DNA: TGTGCCAGCAGCCAAGGCAGACAAGAGACCCAGTACTTC

size: few
J: TRBJ1-1
V: TRBV18
D: -
CDR3: CASTQGENTEAFF
DNA: TGTGCCAGCACTCAAGGGGAGAACACTGAAGCTTTCTTT

size: -
J: TRBJ1-2
V: TRBV29-1
D: -
CDR3: CSARDINYGYTF
DNA: TGCAGCGCGAGGGACATCAACTATGGCTACACCTTC

size: -
J: TRBJ1-2
V: TRBV9
D: -
CDR3: CASSVDVWDKSDGYTF
DNA: TGTGCCAGCAGCGTAGATGTGTGGGATAAGTCGGATGGCTACACCTTC

size: many
J: TRBJ1-1
V: TRBV7-3
D: -
CDR3: CASSLNWGHVGAFF
DNA: TGTGCCAGCAGCTTAAATTGGGGACATGTTGGAGCTTTCTTT

size: few
J: TRBJ1-6
V: TRBV5-4
D: TRBD1
CDR3: CASSRPGTGWNSPLHF
DNA: TGTGCCAGCAGCCGTCCCGGGACAGGGTGGAATTCACCCCTCCACTTT

size: -
J: TRBJ1-3
V: TRBV7-2
D: -
CDR3: CASSVVQGSGNTIYF
DNA: TGTGCCAGCAGCGTTGTTCAGGGCTCTGGAAACACCATATATTTT

size: -
J: TRBJ2-7
V: TRBV30
D: TRBD1
CDR3: CAWSTTDRLYF
DNA: TGTGCCTGGAGTACCACGGACAGGTTGTACTTC

size: few
J: TRBJ2-7
V: TRBV27
D: -
CDR3: CASSSGGEWYEQYF
DNA: TGTGCCAGCAGTTCTGGGGGCGAGTGGTACGAGCAGTACTTC

size: -
J: TRBJ2-1
V: TRBV7-9
D: TRBD2
CDR3: CASSPGAGEPTQFF
DNA: TGTGCCAGCAGCCCCGGCGCGGGGGAGCCGACGCAGTTCTTC

size: -
J: TRBJ2-2
V: TRBV7-8
D: -
CDR3: CASSRSGRRDTGELFF
DNA: TGTGCCAGCAGCCGATCAGGGAGGCGGGACACCGGGGAGCTGTTTTTT

size: many
J: TRBJ2-5
V: TRBV28
D: TRBD2
CDR3: CASTPGGADQVWHLF
DNA: TGTGCCAGCACTCCCGGGGGGGCTGACCAGGTTTGGCATCTCTTC

size: -
J: TRBJ1-2
V: TRBV20-1
D: -
CDR3: CSASPGLLVGYGYTF
DNA: TGCAGTGCTAGTCCGGGCCTCCTGGTCGGCTATGGCTACACCTTC

size: -
J: TRBJ2-1
V: TRBV29-1
D: TRBD1
CDR3: CSVHRGVNEQFF
DNA: TGCAGCGTCCACAGGGGCGTCAATGAGCAGTTCTTC

size: -
J: TRBJ2-1
V: TRBV5-1
D: -
CDR3: CASSLEREQFF
DNA: TGCGCCAGCAGCTTGGAACGTGAGCAGTTCTTC

size: few
J: TRBJ1-1
V: TRBV10-2
D: -
CDR3: CASMAEPPLGAFF
DNA: TGCGCCAGCATGGCGGAGCCCCCCCTGGGAGCTTTCTTT

size: few
J: TRBJ2-7
V: TRBV2
D: TRBD1
CDR3: CASSSGTGYGRQYF
DNA: TGTGCCAGCAGTTCCGGGACAGGGTACGGCAGGCAGTACTTC

size: few
J: TRBJ2-5
V: TRBV20-1
D: TRBD2
CDR3: CSASPLAGGLLQETQYF
DNA: TGCAGTGCTAGCCCTCTAGCGGGGGGCCTACTGCAAGAGACCCAGTACTTC

size: few
J: TRBJ1-4
V: TRBV3-1
D: -
CDR3: CASSQAWRAQDEKLFF
DNA: TGTGCCAGCAGCCAAGCTTGGAGGGCGCAGGACGAAAAACTGTTTTTT

size: -
J: TRBJ1-1
V: TRBV3-1
D: -
CDR3: CASSQEGRGTEAFF
DNA: TGTGCCAGCAGCCAAGAGGGGCGCGGCACTGAAGCTTTCTTT

size: few
J: TRBJ2-1
V: TRBV30
D: -
CDR3: CAWSDSRDNEQFF
DNA: TGTGCCTGGAGCGATTCCAGGGACAATGAGCAGTTCTTC

size: few
J: TRBJ1-1
V: TRBV20-1
D: -
CDR3: CSQGTVNTEAFF
DNA: TGCAGTCAAGGGACGGTGAACACTGAAGCTTTCTTT

size: -
J: TRBJ2-1
V: TRBV19
D: -
CDR3: CASSMQAMRGHEQFF
DNA: TGTGCCAGTAGTATGCAGGCTATGAGGGGCCATGAGCAGTTCTTC

size: few
J: TRBJ1-3
V: TRBV7-6
D: TRBD1
CDR3: CASSSRRTGRSGNTIYF
DNA: TGTGCCAGCAGCTCCCGTCGGACAGGCCGCTCTGGAAACACCATATATTTT

size: few
J: TRBJ2-3
V: TRBV2
D: -
CDR3: CASLAQADTQYF
DNA: TGTGCCAGCCTCGCCCAAGCAGATACGCAGTATTTT

size: many
J: TRBJ2-3
V: TRBV5-4
D: -
CDR3: CASSWGDTQYF
DNA: TGTGCCAGCAGCTGGGGGGATACGCAGTATTTT

size: few
J: TRBJ1-4
V: TRBV20-1
D: -
CDR3: CSAISGHGTSNEKLFF
DNA: TGCAGTGCTATATCGGGACACGGCACATCTAATGAAAAACTGTTTTTT

size: few
J: TRBJ1-2
V: TRBV5-4
D: -
CDR3: CASSRMGAYGYTF
DNA: TGTGCCAGCAGCCGGATGGGGGCCTATGGCTACACCTTC

size: -
J: TRBJ2-7
V: TRBV28
D: -
CDR3: CASRAGSGYYEQYF
DNA: TGTGCCAGCAGGGCAGGGTCCGGGTACTACGAGCAGTACTTC

size: -
J: TRBJ1-2
V: TRBV20-1
D: -
CDR3: CSAPLDSTYGYTF
DNA: TGCAGCGCCCCGCTGGACAGTACCTATGGCTACACCTTC

size: few
J: TRBJ2-5
V: TRBV3-1
D: TRBD1
CDR3: CASSHRTGSYQETQYF
DNA: TGTGCCAGCAGCCACAGGACAGGATCGTACCAAGAGACCCAGTACTTC

size: -
J: TRBJ2-3
V: TRBV5-4
D: -
CDR3: CASSLDGGRTDTQYF
DNA: TGTGCCAGCAGCTTGGACGGGGGGCGGACAGATACGCAGTATTTT

size: -
J: TRBJ1-1
V: TRBV5-4
D: -
CDR3: CASSPYRDTEAFF
DNA: TGTGCCAGCAGCCCTTACAGAGACACTGAAGCTTTCTTT